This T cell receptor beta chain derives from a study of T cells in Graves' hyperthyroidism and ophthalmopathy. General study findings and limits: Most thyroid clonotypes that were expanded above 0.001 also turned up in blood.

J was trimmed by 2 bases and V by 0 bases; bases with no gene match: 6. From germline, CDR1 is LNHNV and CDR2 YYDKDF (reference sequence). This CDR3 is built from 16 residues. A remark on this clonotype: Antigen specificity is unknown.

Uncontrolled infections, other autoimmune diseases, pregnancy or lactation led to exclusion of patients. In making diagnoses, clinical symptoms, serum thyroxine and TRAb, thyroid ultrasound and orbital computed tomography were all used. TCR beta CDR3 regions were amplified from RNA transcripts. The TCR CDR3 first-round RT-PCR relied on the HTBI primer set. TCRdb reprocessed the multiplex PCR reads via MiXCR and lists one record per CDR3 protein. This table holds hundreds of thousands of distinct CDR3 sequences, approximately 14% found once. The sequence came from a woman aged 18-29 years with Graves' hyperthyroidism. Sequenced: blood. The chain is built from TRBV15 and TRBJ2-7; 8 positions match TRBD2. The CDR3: CATSRESGGTTYEQYF. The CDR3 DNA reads TGTGCCACCAGCAGAGAATCGGGGGGGACCACCTACGAGCAGTACTTC.